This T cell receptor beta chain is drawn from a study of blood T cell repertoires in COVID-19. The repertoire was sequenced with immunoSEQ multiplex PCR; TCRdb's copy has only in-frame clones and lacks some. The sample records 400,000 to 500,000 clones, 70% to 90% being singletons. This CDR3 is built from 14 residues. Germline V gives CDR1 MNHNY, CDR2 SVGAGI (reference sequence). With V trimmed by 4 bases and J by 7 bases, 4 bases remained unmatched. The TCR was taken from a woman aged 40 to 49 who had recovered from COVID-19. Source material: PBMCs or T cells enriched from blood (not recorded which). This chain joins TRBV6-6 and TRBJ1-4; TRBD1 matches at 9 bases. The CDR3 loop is CASSSQGAGEKLFF. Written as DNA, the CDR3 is TGTGCCAGCAGTTCACAGGGGGCCGGTGAAAAACTGTTTTTT.